A single T cell receptor beta chain is shown here with its context. Its matching antigen is unknown. This CDR3 is 12 amino acids long. The germline V gene encodes CDR1 SGHDT and CDR2 YYEEEE. The V gene lost 0 bases and the J gene lost 12 bases, with 10 bases spanning the gap. This sample is part of a study of shared clonotypes between healthy human individuals. Study results and caveats: Estimated richness was generally greater in naive than memory subsets.

The assay was immunoSEQ multiplex PCR, and TCRdb's table has in-frame clones only and misses some. The sample contains hundreds of thousands of clones, roughly 96% of which appear only once. The naive CD8 fraction comprised CD45RO-negative cells positively selected for CCR7 and excluded terminally differentiated effector memory CD45RA+ cells. This sequence was found in a woman aged 25-40 years in good health. The sample was naive CD8+ T cells sorted from blood. The rearrangement joins TRBV5-6 to TRBJ2-1; either TRBD1 or TRBD2 may supply D (5 bases each). In DNA form, the CDR3 reads TGTGCCAGCAGCTTGGCCTCTGGGGGGCAGTTCTTC. Protein sequence: CASSLASGGQFF.